One sample yielded the 7 T cell receptor beta chains listed below, sequenced in a study of CD8+CD57+ T cells in acquired aplastic anemia. CD8+CD57+ cell expansion had been shown by flow cytometry in patients chosen for sequencing. Genomic DNA constituted the template upon which TCR beta VDJ and CDR3 profiling was performed. In TCRdb, the reads were re-called with MiXCR into one record per CDR3 protein. This table holds 450,000 to 550,000 distinct CDR3 sequences, about a third found once. The sequenced sample consisted of sorted CD4+, CD8+, or CD8+CD57+ T cells (not recorded which) from PBMCs. The receptors were gathered from a human donor with aplastic anemia.

This clonotype has just a few counts. The V call is TRBV10-3, the J call TRBJ1-6; 9 bases fit TRBD1. Germline values: CDR1 ENHRY, CDR2 SYGVKD. The CDR3 has 15 amino acids. The ends lost 5 bases at V and 6 bases at J; junction bases unmatched: 5. The CDR3 region has the DNA TGTGCCATCAGTTTGGGGACAGGGTCTAATTCACCCCTCCACTTT. This codes for CAISLGTGSNSPLHF.

This clonotype was seen at least ten times. This chain's CDR3 is CSATGTGNTEAFF. The CDR3 DNA reads TGCAGTGCTACCGGGACAGGGAACACTGAAGCTTTCTTT. The rearrangement joins TRBV20-1 to TRBJ1-1; TRBD1 matches at 8 bases. In germline, CDR1 is DFQATT, CDR2 SNEGSKA (reference sequence). This CDR3 comprises 13 residues. Trimming cost V 4 bases and J 1 base; bases outside gene matches: 2.

In this sample, this clonotype turned up a few times. A much larger clonotype is one base distant, so this may be a read error. The chain uses TRBV2 and TRBJ2-5; tentatively, D is TRBD2 (6 bases). The CDR3 runs 16 residues. The V end was cut by 6 bases, the J end by 2 bases, with 19 bases between. Germline CDR1 and CDR2: SNHLY and FYNNEI. CDR3 nucleotide sequence: TGTGCCAGCAGGGGAGGCGGACCTCGGAGTCAAGAGACCCAGTACTTC. Translated, it gives CASRGGGPRSQETQYF.

This clonotype was seen repeatedly, ten times or more. The gene calls are TRBV20-1 and TRBJ1-2; D unclear. The CDR3 has 15 amino acids. Per germline, CDR1 DFQATT and CDR2 SNEGSKA (reference sequence). The V end lost 1 base, the J end lost 0 bases, and 12 bases lay between the germline ends. The chain's CDR3 is CSARVSGKANYGYTF. CDR3 sequence (DNA): TGCAGTGCTAGAGTTTCGGGGAAAGCTAACTATGGCTACACCTTC.

This clonotype has only a few counts. The J gene is TRBJ2-1, the V gene TRBV27, with 7 nucleotides matching TRBD1. V shed 2 bases, J shed 6 bases, and the junction held 4 bases outside the gene matches. Germline V gives CDR1 MNHEY, CDR2 SMNVEV (reference sequence). The CDR3 is made up of 14 amino acids. The CDR3 reads CASSLRGGRNEQFF. The DNA for the CDR3 is TGTGCCAGCAGTTTACGAGGGGGCCGCAATGAGCAGTTCTTC.

About this clonotype itself: Relative to the germline gene, one junction end is altered; a read error may explain this. CDR3 residues: CAASRGGQSSYNEQFF. The CDR3 coding sequence is TGTGCCGCCAGCAGAGGAGGACAAAGCTCCTACAATGAGCAGTTCTTC. The chain recombines TRBV15 with TRBJ2-1, with D perhaps given as TRBD1 or TRBD2 (5 bases each). The germline CDR1 and CDR2 sequences are LNHNV and YYDKDF (reference sequence). This CDR3 comprises 16 residues. The full variable domain, in which reference TRBV15 and TRBJ2-1 provide the parts outside the CDR3, is DAMVIQNPRYQVTQFGKPVTLSCSQTLNHNVMYWYQQKSSQAPKLLFHYYDKDFNNEADTPDNFQSRRPNTSFCFLDIRSPGLGDTAMYLCAASRGGQSSYNEQFFGPGTRLTVL.

This clonotype was seen a few times. This sequence joins TRBV19 and TRBJ1-4; 7 bases agree with TRBD1. Germline loops: CDR1 LNHDA, CDR2 SQIVND (reference sequence). The V gene end was trimmed by 8 bases and the J gene end by 6 bases; junction bases not matched to a gene: 6. The CDR3 is 13 residues long. The CDR3 spells CASAGTADEKLFF. As DNA, the CDR3 is TGTGCCAGTGCGGGGACAGCAGATGAAAAACTGTTTTTT.